This T cell receptor (beta chain) was observed in a study of regulatory and conventional T cells in RAG deficiency. Notes on the study in general: Other subsets showed approximately 9.6-fold reductions, but Treg unique TCR beta sequences fell roughly 96-fold in these patients. Shannon entropy fell and Simpson indices rose in RAG-deficient patients.

Germline assignment: CDR1 LNHDA and CDR2 SQIVND (reference sequence). V was shortened by 3 bases and J by 0 bases, with 7 bases between the two germline ends. CDR3 size: 14 residues. This clone was detected only once. Its specificity is unknown. Method: immunoSEQ multiplex PCR; TCRdb's copy keeps in-frame clones and lacks some. The data contain around 30,000 clones, 90% of them singletons. This sample also belongs to another study, concerning regulatory T cells. That paper notes: Amplification used 52 TRBV primers and 13 TRBJ primers. Skewed V and J usage and few unique V-J pairs marked patient repertoires, most in Tregs.

Sequenced: CD8+ T cells sorted from blood. The clonotype comes from a human donor in good health. The chain employs TRBV19 and TRBJ2-3; D uncertain. The DNA of the CDR3 is TGTGCCAGTAGTATTAGGCACAGCACAGATACGCAGTATTTT. It yields the protein CASSIRHSTDTQYF.